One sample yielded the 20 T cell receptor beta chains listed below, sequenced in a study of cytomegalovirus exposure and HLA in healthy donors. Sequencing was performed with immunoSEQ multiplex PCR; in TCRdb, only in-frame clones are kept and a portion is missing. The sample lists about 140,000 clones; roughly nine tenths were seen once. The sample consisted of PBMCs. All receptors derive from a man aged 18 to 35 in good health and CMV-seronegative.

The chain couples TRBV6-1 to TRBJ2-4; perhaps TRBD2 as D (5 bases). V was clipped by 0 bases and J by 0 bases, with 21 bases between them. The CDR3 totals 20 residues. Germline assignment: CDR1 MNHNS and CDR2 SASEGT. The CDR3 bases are TGTGCCAGCAGTGAAGCCGTACCCCTAGCCAGATGGGGAGCCAAAAACATTCAGTACTTC. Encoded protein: CASSEAVPLARWGAKNIQYF.

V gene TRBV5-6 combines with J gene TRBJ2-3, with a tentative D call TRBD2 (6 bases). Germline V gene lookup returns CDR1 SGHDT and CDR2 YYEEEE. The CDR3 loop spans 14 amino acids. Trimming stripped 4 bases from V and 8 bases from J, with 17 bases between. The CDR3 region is CASSPPETLATQYF. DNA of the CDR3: TGTGCCAGCAGCCCCCCGGAGACACTAGCTACGCAGTATTTT.

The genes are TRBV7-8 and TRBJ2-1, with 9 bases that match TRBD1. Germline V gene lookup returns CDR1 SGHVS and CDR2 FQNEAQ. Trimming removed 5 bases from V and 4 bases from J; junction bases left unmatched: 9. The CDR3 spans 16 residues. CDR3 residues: CASSLMDRGMYNEQFF. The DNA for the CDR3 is TGTGCCAGCAGCCTAATGGACAGGGGTATGTACAATGAGCAGTTCTTC. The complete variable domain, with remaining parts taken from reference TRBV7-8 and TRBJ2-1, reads GAGVSQSPRYKVAKRGQDVALRCDPISGHVSLFWYQQALGQGPEFLTYFQNEAQLDKSGLPSDRFFAERPEGSVSTLKIQRTQQEDSAVYLCASSLMDRGMYNEQFFGPGTRLTVL.

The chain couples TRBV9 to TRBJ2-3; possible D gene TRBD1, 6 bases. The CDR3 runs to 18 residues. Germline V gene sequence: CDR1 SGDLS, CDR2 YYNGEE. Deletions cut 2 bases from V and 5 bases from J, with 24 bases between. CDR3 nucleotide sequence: TGTGCCAGCAGCGTGGGGGCTGCTGGCAGCCTGTTTTTAGATACGCAGTATTTT. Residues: CASSVGAAGSLFLDTQYF.

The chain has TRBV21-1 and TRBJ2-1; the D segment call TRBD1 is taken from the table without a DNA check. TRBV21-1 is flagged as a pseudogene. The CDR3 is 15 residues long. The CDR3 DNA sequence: TGTGCCAGCAGCAGCCGACAGGAACCATACAATGAGCAGTTCTTC. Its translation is CASSSRQEPYNEQFF.

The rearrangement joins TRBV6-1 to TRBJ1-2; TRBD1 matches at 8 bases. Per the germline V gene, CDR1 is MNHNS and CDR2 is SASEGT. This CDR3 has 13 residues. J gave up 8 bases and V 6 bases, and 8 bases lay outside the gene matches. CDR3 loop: CASRRQGTDGYTF. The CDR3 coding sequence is TGTGCCAGCAGGAGACAGGGGACTGACGGCTACACCTTC.

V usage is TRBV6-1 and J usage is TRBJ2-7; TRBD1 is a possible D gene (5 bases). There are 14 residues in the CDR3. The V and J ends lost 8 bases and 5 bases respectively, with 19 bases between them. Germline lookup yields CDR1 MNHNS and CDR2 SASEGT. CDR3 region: CASLLLGRAHEQYF. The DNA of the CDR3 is TGTGCCAGCCTCCTCCTGGGCAGGGCCCACGAGCAGTACTTC.

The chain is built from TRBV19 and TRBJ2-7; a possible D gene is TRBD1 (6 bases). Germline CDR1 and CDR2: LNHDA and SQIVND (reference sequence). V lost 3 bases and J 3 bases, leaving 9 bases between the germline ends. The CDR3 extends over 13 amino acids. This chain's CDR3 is CASSIRTDYEQYF. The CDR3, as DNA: TGTGCCAGTAGTATTCGGACAGACTACGAGCAGTACTTC. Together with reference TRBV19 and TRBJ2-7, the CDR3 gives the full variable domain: DGGITQSPKYLFRKEGQNVTLSCEQNLNHDAMYWYRQDPGQGLRLIYYSQIVNDFQKGDIAEGYSVSREKKESFPLTVTSAQKNPTAFYLCASSIRTDYEQYFGPGTRLTVT.

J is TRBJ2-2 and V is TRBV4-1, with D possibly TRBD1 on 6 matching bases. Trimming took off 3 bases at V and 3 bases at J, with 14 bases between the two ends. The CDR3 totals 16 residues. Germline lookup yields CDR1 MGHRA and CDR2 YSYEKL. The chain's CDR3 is CASSQGTGTHTGELFF. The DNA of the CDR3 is TGCGCCAGCAGCCAGGGCACCGGGACACACACCGGGGAGCTGTTTTTT.

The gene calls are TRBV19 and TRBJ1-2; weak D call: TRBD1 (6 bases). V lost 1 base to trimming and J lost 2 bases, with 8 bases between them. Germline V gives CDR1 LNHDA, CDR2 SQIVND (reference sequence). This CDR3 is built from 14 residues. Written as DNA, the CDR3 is TGTGCCAGTAGTATAGTAAGGGGGAACTATGGCTACACCTTC. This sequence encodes CASSIVRGNYGYTF. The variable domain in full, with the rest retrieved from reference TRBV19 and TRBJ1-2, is DGGITQSPKYLFRKEGQNVTLSCEQNLNHDAMYWYRQDPGQGLRLIYYSQIVNDFQKGDIAEGYSVSREKKESFPLTVTSAQKNPTAFYLCASSIVRGNYGYTFGSGTRLTVV.

The CDR3 region is CASSLAMWDRYNEQFF. The CDR3 nucleotides read TGTGCCAGCAGCTTAGCAATGTGGGACAGATACAATGAGCAGTTCTTC. The chain links TRBV7-2 to TRBJ2-1, with 7 bases fitting TRBD1. Germline values: CDR1 SGHTA, CDR2 FQGNSA. V lost 0 bases, J lost 4 bases, and 6 bases stayed unmatched. This CDR3 is built from 16 residues.

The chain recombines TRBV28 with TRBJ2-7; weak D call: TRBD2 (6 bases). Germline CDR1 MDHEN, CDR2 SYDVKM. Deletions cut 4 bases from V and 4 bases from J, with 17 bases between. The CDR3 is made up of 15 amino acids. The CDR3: CASSSLSGEGYEQYF. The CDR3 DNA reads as TGTGCCAGCAGTTCCCTGTCGGGGGAAGGGTACGAGCAGTACTTC.

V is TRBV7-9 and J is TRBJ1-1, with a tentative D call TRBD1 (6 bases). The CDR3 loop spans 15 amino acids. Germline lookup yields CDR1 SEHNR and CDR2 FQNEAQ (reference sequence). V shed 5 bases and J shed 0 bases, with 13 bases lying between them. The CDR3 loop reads CASSAGQHMNTEAFF. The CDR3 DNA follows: TGTGCCAGCAGCGCAGGACAGCATATGAACACTGAAGCTTTCTTT. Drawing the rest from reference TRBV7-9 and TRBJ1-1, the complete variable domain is DTGVSQNPRHKITKRGQNVTFRCDPISEHNRLYWYRQTLGQGPEFLTYFQNEAQLEKSRLLSDRFSAERPKGSFSTLEIQRTEQGDSAMYLCASSAGQHMNTEAFFGQGTRLTVV.

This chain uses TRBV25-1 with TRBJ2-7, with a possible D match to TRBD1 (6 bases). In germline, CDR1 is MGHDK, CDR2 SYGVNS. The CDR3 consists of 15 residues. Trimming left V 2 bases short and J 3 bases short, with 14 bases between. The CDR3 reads CASSEGVGTNYEQYF. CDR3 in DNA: TGTGCCAGCAGTGAAGGGGTTGGGACAAACTACGAGCAGTACTTC.

CDR3 loop: CASRNEGTSGHPLHF. The CDR3 DNA sequence: TGCGCCAGCAGGAACGAGGGGACTTCGGGTCACCCCCTCCACTTT. This chain joins TRBV23-1 and TRBJ1-6; weak D call: TRBD1 (5 bases). TRBV23-1 carries the ORF label, with uncertain function. The germline V and J ends were trimmed by 6 bases and 13 bases, with 22 bases remaining between them. The CDR3 covers 15 residues.

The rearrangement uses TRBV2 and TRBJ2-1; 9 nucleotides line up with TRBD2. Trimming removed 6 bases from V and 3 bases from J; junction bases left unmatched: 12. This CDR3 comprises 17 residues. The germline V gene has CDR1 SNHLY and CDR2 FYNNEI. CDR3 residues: CASSDGLAPVVYNEQFF. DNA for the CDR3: TGTGCCAGCAGCGACGGACTAGCGCCCGTCGTCTACAATGAGCAGTTCTTC.

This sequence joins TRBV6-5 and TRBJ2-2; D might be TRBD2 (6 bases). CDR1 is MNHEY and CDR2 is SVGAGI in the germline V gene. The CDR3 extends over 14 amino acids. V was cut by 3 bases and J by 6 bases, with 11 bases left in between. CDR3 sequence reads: CASSYRGTSGELFF. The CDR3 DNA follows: TGTGCCAGCAGTTATCGGGGGACCTCCGGGGAGCTGTTTTTT.

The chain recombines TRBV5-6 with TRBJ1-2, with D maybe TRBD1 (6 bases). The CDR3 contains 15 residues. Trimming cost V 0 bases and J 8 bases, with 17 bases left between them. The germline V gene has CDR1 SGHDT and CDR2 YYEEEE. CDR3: CASSLGHREQGGYTF. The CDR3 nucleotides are TGTGCCAGCAGCTTGGGTCACCGGGAACAGGGAGGCTACACCTTC.

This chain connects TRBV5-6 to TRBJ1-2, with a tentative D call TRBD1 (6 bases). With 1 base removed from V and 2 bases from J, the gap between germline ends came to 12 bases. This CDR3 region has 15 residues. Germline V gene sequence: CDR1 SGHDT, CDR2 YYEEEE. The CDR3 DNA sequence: TGTGCCAGCAGCTTGTCGGGCAGGGGAAACTATGGCTACACCTTC. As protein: CASSLSGRGNYGYTF.

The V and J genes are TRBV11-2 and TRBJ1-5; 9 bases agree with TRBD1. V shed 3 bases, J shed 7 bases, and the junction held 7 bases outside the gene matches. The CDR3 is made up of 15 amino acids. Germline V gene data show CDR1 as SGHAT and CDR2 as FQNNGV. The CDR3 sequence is CASSLIQGAGQPQHF. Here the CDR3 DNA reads TGTGCCAGCAGCTTGATACAGGGGGCTGGGCAGCCCCAGCATTTT.